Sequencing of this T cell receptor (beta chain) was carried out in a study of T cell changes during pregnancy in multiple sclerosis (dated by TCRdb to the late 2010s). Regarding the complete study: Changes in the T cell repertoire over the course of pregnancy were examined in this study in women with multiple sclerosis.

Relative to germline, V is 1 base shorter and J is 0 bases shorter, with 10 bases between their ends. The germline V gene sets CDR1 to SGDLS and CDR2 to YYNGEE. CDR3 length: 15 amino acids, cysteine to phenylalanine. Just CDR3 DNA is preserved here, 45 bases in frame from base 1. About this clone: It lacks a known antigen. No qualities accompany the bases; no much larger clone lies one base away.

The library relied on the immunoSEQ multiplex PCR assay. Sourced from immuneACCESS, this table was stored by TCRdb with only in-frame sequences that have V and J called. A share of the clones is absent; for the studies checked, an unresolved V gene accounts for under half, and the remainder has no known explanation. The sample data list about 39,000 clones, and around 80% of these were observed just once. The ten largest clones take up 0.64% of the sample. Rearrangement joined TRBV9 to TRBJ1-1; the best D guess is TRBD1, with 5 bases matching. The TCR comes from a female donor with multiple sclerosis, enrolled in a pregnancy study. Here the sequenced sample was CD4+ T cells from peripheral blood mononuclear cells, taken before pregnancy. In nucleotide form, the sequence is TGTGCCAGCAGCGTACAGGGCCTCATGAACACTGAAGCTTTCTTT. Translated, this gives CASSVQGLMNTEAFF.